A single sample gave rise to the 30 T cell receptor beta chains below, sequenced in a study of kidney transplant recipient with SARS-CoV-2 infection. TCRdb processed the reads anew with MiXCR; each CDR3 protein has one entry. The sample comprises some 220,000 distinct CDR3 sequences, 25% to 30% of which are singletons, and less than 8.5% rests with the top ten. The starting material was a blood sample, obtained at baseline and between days 110 and 120 from a kidney transplant recipient. The receptors were gathered from a male patient in his thirties who had COVID-19 and was a kidney transplant recipient. Some T cells may have come from the graft donor.

With respect to this clonotype: This clone may be a read error of a much larger clone one base away. This chain links TRBV6-8 with TRBJ2-4; D gene uncertain. TRBJ1-2 matches the DNA end more closely, so the J call is doubtful. The CDR3 has 13 amino acids. Germline V lookup: CDR1 MNHGY, CDR2 SAAAGT. The CDR3: CAGSYSARFGYTF. The CDR3 coding sequence is TGTGCCGGCAGTTACTCGGCCCGGTTTGGCTACACCTTC.

Points on this clonotype: Possible read error: a much larger clone is one base away. Likely a read error: the CDR3 ends without its conserved phenylalanine or tryptophan. The V and J genes are TRBV5-6 and TRBJ1-6; possible D gene TRBD1, 6 bases. CDR1 is SGHDT, CDR2 YYEEEE, per germline. The V gene lost 4 bases and the J gene lost 7 bases, with 12 bases spanning the gap. The CDR3 runs to 14 residues. Written as DNA, the CDR3 is TGTGCCAGCAGCCTCCGACAGGCGAATTCACCCCTCCACCTT. This encodes CASSLRQANSPLHL.

Notes on this clonotype: A much larger clone lies a single base off, so this may be a read error. The V call is TRBV10-3, the J call TRBJ1-5; TRBD1 is a possible D gene (5 bases). The CDR3 length is 13 residues. Germline V gene sequence: CDR1 ENHRY, CDR2 SYGVKD. The CDR3 DNA sequence: TGTGCCGTCAGTGAGTCAGGGAATCAGCCCCAGCATTTT. This codes for CAVSESGNQPQHF.

This clonotype was counted at least ten times. In DNA form, the CDR3 reads TGTGCCAGCAGTTCAAAATCGGGAGGATCGAGCTCTGGAAACACCATATATTTT. Its translation: CASSSKSGGSSSGNTIYF. The V gene is TRBV12-3 or TRBV12-4, the J gene TRBJ1-3; no firm D call. The germline V and J ends were trimmed by 4 bases and 0 bases, with 19 bases remaining between them. This CDR3 has 18 amino acids.

This clonotype showed up just a few times. The chain links TRBV7-9 to TRBJ2-1; 8 nucleotides agree with TRBD2. The CDR3 spans 15 residues. Germline lookup yields CDR1 SEHNR and CDR2 FQNEAQ (reference sequence). V trimming: 3 bases; J trimming: 5 bases; junction bases outside the gene matches: 6. CDR3 in DNA: TGTGCCAGCAGCTTGGGGACTAGTTGGGACAATGAGCAGTTCTTC. It encodes CASSLGTSWDNEQFF. Complete variable domain (other parts from reference TRBV7-9 and TRBJ2-1): DTGVSQNPRHKITKRGQNVTFRCDPISEHNRLYWYRQTLGQGPEFLTYFQNEAQLEKSRLLSDRFSAERPKGSFSTLEIQRTEQGDSAMYLCASSLGTSWDNEQFFGPGTRLTVL.

Remarks on this clonotype: A single base separates this from a much larger clone, so it may be a read error. The rearrangement links TRBV7-8 to TRBJ1-2, with D maybe TRBD1 (5 bases). The length of the CDR3 is 17 residues. From germline, CDR1 is SGHVS and CDR2 FQNEAQ. CDR3 nucleotides: TGTGCCAGCAGCCAGGGCGGGTTTACCCGAAAGACCTATGGCTACGCCTTC. Amino acid sequence: CASSQGGFTRKTYGYAF.

This clonotype was counted ten times or more. This chain connects TRBV29-1 to TRBJ2-1; D is unclear. CDR3 length: 14 amino acids. Germline V gene data show CDR1 as SQVTM and CDR2 as ANQGSEA. Trimming pared 0 bases from V and 10 bases from J, leaving 16 bases between. The CDR3 here is CSVEEISNINEQFF. DNA of the CDR3: TGCAGCGTTGAAGAAATTAGTAATATCAACGAGCAGTTCTTC.

There are many counts of this clonotype. CDR3 sequence: CASSQEGPGGYGYTF. The CDR3 DNA reads as TGCGCCAGCAGCCAAGAGGGTCCAGGGGGCTATGGCTACACCTTC. The chain links TRBV4-3 to TRBJ1-2; 7 bases are a match to TRBD1. CDR3 length: 15 amino acids. Germline V CDR1 and CDR2: LGHNA, YSLEER. The V and J ends lost 0 bases and 4 bases, in that order; junction bases with no gene match: 5.

This clonotype was seen at least ten times. This chain uses TRBV4-1 with TRBJ2-1; D ambiguous. This CDR3 region has 14 residues. Deletions cut 0 bases from V and 11 bases from J, with 14 bases between. Germline-derived CDR1 and CDR2 are MGHRA and YSYEKL. The CDR3 bases are TGCGCCAGCAGCCAAGATGAGTTGACCTTTCAGCAGTTCTTC. This gives the protein CASSQDELTFQQFF.

There are many counts of this clonotype. V gene TRBV7-9 combines with J gene TRBJ1-2; TRBD1 might be the D (5 bases). This CDR3 spans 12 amino acids. Looked up from germline, CDR1 is SEHNR and CDR2 is FQNEAQ (reference sequence). Trimming removed 5 bases at V and 8 bases at J, with 12 bases between. Here the CDR3 reads CASSAAGRGYTF. Here the CDR3 DNA reads TGTGCCAGCAGCGCCGCGGGACGCGGCTACACCTTC.

This clonotype was counted ten times or more. This chain connects TRBV21-1 to TRBJ2-3. TRBV21-1 is assigned pseudogene status. The CDR3 extends over 17 amino acids. CDR3 loop: CASSVRLATVMQDTQYF. Written as DNA, the CDR3 is TGTGCCAGCAGTGTGAGGTTAGCTACAGTCATGCAAGATACGCAGTATTTT.

Comments on this clonotype: One base away lies a much larger clone, so this may be a sequencing read error. The chain combines TRBV5-1 with TRBJ2-2; 12 bases line up with TRBD2. Germline V gives CDR1 SGHRS, CDR2 YFSETQ. This CDR3 region has 18 residues. V trimming: 0 bases; J trimming: 8 bases; junction bases outside the gene matches: 11. The CDR3 here is CASSLGLAGGPSSGELFF. The CDR3 DNA reads TGCGCCAGCAGCTTGGGTCTAGCGGGAGGGCCTAGCTCTGGGGAGCTGTTTTTT. The complete variable domain, with remaining parts taken from reference TRBV5-1 and TRBJ2-2, reads KAGVTQTPRYLIKTRGQQVTLSCSPISGHRSVSWYQQTPGQGLQFLFEYFSETQRNKGNFPGRFSGRQFSNSRSEMNVSTLELGDSALYLCASSLGLAGGPSSGELFFGEGSRLTVL.

With regard to this clonotype: A much larger clone is a single base away; this may be a read error. The chain has TRBV12-5 and TRBJ1-2, with a possible D match to TRBD1 (5 bases). Trimming stripped 5 bases from V and 4 bases from J, with 23 bases between. The length of the CDR3 is 17 residues. Germline CDR1 LGHNT, CDR2 FRNRAP. The CDR3 sequence is CASGVLNLQGKAYGYTF. For the CDR3, the DNA is TGTGCTAGTGGTGTTCTGAATTTGCAGGGAAAGGCCTATGGCTACACCTTC.

V usage is TRBV7-2 and J usage is TRBJ2-5; 8 bases match TRBD1. The V gene end was trimmed by 5 bases and the J gene end by 1 base; junction bases not matched to a gene: 9. The CDR3 contains 16 residues. Germline CDR1 is SGHTA and CDR2 is FQGNSA. The CDR3 nucleotides read TGTGCCAGCAGCCCCACCCCCGGGACAGGCCAAGAGACCCAGTACTTC. This translates into CASSPTPGTGQETQYF.

A word on this clonotype: A much bigger clone sits one base away, suggesting this may be a read error. The chain joins TRBV18 to TRBJ2-7; D ambiguous. V lost 1 base and J lost 6, with 7 bases in between. Germline V gives CDR1 KGHSH, CDR2 LQKENI. The CDR3 is 12 amino acids. This CDR3 is CASSPRTCEQYF. Written as DNA, the CDR3 is TGTGCCAGCTCACCACGAACCTGCGAGCAGTACTTC.

This clonotype occurred many times. The chain couples TRBV2 to TRBJ1-4; tentatively, D is TRBD1 (6 bases). CDR1 is SNHLY and CDR2 is FYNNEI in the germline V gene. Trimming took off 4 bases at V and 5 bases at J, with 14 bases between the two ends. The CDR3 contains 15 residues. The CDR3 is CASSGDTTRNEKLFF. CDR3 nucleotides: TGTGCCAGCAGTGGGGACACCACGAGAAATGAAAAACTGTTTTTT.

A word on this clonotype: One end of the junction fails to match germline, which may point to a read error. The J gene is TRBJ2-2, the V gene TRBV3-1; possible D gene TRBD2, 5 bases. Germline lookup yields CDR1 LGHDT and CDR2 YNNKEL (reference sequence). CDR3 size: 18 residues. CDR3 residues: CASSYLSPISGLTGELLF. DNA for the CDR3: TGTGCCAGCAGCTATTTATCTCCCATTTCAGGCCTGACCGGGGAGCTGCTTTTT.

This clonotype was picked up a small number of times. The gene calls are TRBV5-1 and TRBJ2-5; 9 bases map to TRBD2. The CDR3 consists of 17 residues. Germline values: CDR1 SGHRS, CDR2 YFSETQ. V shed 5 bases, J shed 2 bases, and the junction held 13 bases outside the gene matches. In DNA, the CDR3 is TGCGCCAGCAGGGTGAGGGGGGCTAGCGGGGCACAAGAGACCCAGTACTTC. Translation: CASRVRGASGAQETQYF.

V and J are TRBV7-2 and TRBJ2-3; D might be TRBD1 (5 bases). The V gene lost 6 bases and the J gene lost 2 bases, with 21 bases spanning the gap. Germline V lookup: CDR1 SGHTA, CDR2 FQGNSA. CDR3 size: 17 residues. The CDR3 nucleotides read TGTGCCAGCAGGCGAACCGAGACAGTACGATTCACAGATACGCAGTATTTT. This translates into CASRRTETVRFTDTQYF.

This clonotype was recorded at least ten times. This chain connects TRBV4-2 to TRBJ1-1; D is unclear. There are 15 residues in the CDR3. Germline V gene data show CDR1 as LGHNA and CDR2 as YNFKEQ. Trimming pared 0 bases from V and 4 bases from J, leaving 12 bases between. Here the CDR3 reads CASSQDGPRGTEAFF. The CDR3 DNA sequence: TGTGCCAGCAGCCAAGATGGACCACGGGGCACTGAAGCTTTCTTT.

Comments on this clonotype: A read error may be the cause here, since a much bigger clone is one base away. The rearrangement uses TRBV5-4 and TRBJ2-7; TRBD1 or TRBD2 may be the D gene (6 bases each). With 5 bases removed from V and 0 bases from J, the gap between germline ends came to 12 bases. The V gene's germline CDR1 is SGHNT and CDR2 YYREEE (reference sequence). The CDR3 consists of 14 residues. The CDR3 reads CASRRGTSSYEQYF. The CDR3 coding sequence is TGTGCCAGCAGACGGGGGACAAGCTCCTACGAGCAGTACTTC.

At least ten counts were recorded for this clonotype. The genes are TRBV29-1 and TRBJ1-1; D remains unclear. V gave up 4 bases and J gave up 6 bases, with 15 bases separating them. Germline assignment: CDR1 SQVTM and CDR2 ANQGSEA. The length of the CDR3 is 13 residues. In nucleotides, the CDR3 is TGCAGCGTTGCAGCCGGCGTTGGGTCTGAAGCTTTCTTT. Residues: CSVAAGVGSEAFF.

This clonotype was recorded at least ten times. The genes are TRBV12-3 or TRBV12-4 and TRBJ2-2; TRBD2 matches at 9 bases. V gave up 3 bases and J gave up 3 bases; unmatched junction bases: 5. The CDR3 contains 16 residues. CDR3 amino acids: CASSLGGRGDTGELFF. CDR3 DNA sequence: TGTGCCAGCAGTTTGGGCGGGAGGGGTGACACCGGGGAGCTGTTTTTT.

As regards this clonotype: One base away lies a much larger clone, so this may be a sequencing read error. The CDR3 spells CAGSCRGPISFSETQYF. Here the CDR3 DNA reads TGTGCCGGCAGCTGTCGCGGTCCCATTTCTTTCTCTGAGACCCAGTACTTC. J is TRBJ2-5 and V is TRBV3-1; no clear D gene. Germline CDR1 reads LGHDT; CDR2 reads YNNKEL (reference sequence). The CDR3 covers 17 residues.

A few counts support this clonotype. The germline gene is not matched at one end of the junction; a read error may be the cause. This rearrangement joins TRBV5-1 to TRBJ2-5; the D is unclear. Germline V gives CDR1 SGHRS, CDR2 YFSETQ. The CDR3 length is 14 residues. The CDR3 DNA is TGCGCCGGCAGCTTGGGTCAAAACCAAGAGACCCAGTACTTC. Protein sequence: CAGSLGQNQETQYF.

A word on this clonotype: This may be a read error, as it is one base from a much larger clone. This rearrangement joins TRBV7-9 to TRBJ2-7, with TRBD2 as a possible D gene (6 bases). The length of the CDR3 is 12 residues. Germline V gene sequence: CDR1 SEHNR, CDR2 FQNEAQ (reference sequence). CDR3 bases: TGTGCCAGCAGCCCAGATCGGGAGACCCAGCACTTC. This codes for CASSPDRETQHF. Full variable domain (missing parts from reference TRBV7-9 and TRBJ2-7): DTGVSQNPRHKITKRGQNVTFRCDPISEHNRLYWYRQTLGQGPEFLTYFQNEAQLEKSRLLSDRFSAERPKGSFSTLEIQRTEQGDSAMYLCASSPDRETQHFGPGTRLTVT.

On this clonotype: This may be a read error: a much more frequent sequence differs by one nucleotide. This CDR3 is missing its conserved last phenylalanine or tryptophan, likely due to a read error. The rearrangement joins TRBV20-1 to TRBJ1-2; 8 bases fit TRBD1. The CDR3 contains 13 residues. Germline CDR1 and CDR2: DFQATT and SNEGSKA (reference sequence). The junction had 6 bases not matched to a gene; V was cut back by 3 bases and J by 6 bases. The CDR3 nucleotides are TGCAGTGCTAGGCATACAGGGGGGCATGGCTACACCTCC. It specifies CSARHTGGHGYTS.

This clonotype has a count of ten or more. The J gene is TRBJ1-4, the V gene TRBV9; D unresolved. The germline CDR1 and CDR2 sequences are SGDLS and YYNGEE. V lost 0 bases and J lost 8, with 11 bases in between. The CDR3 is made up of 14 amino acids. CDR3 loop: CASSVEEGGEKLFF. The CDR3 DNA reads TGTGCCAGCAGCGTAGAGGAAGGCGGGGAAAAACTGTTTTTT.

The chain couples TRBV20-1 to TRBJ2-3; D is ambiguous. Trimming cost V 3 bases and J 4 bases, with 14 bases left between them. This CDR3 region has 14 residues. The V gene's germline CDR1 is DFQATT and CDR2 SNEGSKA (reference sequence). CDR3 sequence reads: CSARASAPPDTQYF. CDR3 bases: TGCAGTGCTAGGGCCTCAGCCCCCCCAGATACGCAGTATTTT.

This clonotype was seen at least ten times. This rearrangement joins TRBV20-1 to TRBJ2-7; 11 bases align to TRBD2. The CDR3 loop spans 15 amino acids. Germline trimming cut 1 base from V and 1 base from J; bases unmatched to any gene: 3. Per the germline V gene, CDR1 is DFQATT and CDR2 is SNEGSKA (reference sequence). The CDR3 loop is CSARGLAGTSYEQYF. The DNA of the CDR3 is TGCAGTGCTAGAGGACTAGCGGGGACATCCTACGAGCAGTACTTC.